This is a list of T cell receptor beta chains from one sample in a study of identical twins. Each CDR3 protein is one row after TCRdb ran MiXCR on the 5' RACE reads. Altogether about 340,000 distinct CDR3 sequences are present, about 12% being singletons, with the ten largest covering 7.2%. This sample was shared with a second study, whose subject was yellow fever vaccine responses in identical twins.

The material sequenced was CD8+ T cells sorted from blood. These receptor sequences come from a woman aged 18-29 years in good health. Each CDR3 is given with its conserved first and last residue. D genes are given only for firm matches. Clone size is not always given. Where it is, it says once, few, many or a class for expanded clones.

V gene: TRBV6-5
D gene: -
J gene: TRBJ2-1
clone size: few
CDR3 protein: CASSYSSSVAYNEQFF

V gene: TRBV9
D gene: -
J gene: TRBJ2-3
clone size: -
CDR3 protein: CASTPNGLGTDTQYF

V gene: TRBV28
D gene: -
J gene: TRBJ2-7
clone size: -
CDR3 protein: CASSLFSQYEQYF

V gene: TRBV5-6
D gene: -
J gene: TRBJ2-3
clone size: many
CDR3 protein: CASSWEGDDTQYF

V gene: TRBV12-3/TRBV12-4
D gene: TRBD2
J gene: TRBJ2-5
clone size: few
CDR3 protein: CASSLAGLAGVGAQYF

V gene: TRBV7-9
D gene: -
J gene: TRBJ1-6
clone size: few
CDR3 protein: CASSLDGANYSPLHF

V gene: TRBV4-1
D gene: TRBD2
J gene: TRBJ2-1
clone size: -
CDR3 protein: CASSQGVGGTSVFF

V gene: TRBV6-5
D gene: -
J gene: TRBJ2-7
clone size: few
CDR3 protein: CASVTRPDSIDYEQYF

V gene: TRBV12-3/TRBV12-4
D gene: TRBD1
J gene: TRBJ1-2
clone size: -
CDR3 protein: CASSPGGFGYGYTF

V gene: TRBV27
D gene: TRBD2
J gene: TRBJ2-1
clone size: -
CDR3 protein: CASSLSLAGMGNEQFF

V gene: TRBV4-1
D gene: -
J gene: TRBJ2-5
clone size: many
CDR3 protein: CASSQDEETQYF

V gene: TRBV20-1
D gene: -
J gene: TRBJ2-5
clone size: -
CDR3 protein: CSASHLTTPGETQYF

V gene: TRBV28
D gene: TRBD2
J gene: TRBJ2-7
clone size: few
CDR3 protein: CASSSTSGGPYEQYF

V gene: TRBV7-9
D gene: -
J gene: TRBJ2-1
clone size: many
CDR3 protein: CASSPRDKYNEQFF

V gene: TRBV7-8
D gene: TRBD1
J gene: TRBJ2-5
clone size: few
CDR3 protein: CASSFPDRGGETQYF

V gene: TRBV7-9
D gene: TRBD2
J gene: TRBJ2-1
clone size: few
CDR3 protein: CASRGRAGGPYNEQFF

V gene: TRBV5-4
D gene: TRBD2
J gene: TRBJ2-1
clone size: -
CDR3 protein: CASSSLGGSWDNEQFF

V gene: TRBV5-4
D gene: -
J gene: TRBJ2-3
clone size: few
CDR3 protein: CASRLVGQASTDTQYF

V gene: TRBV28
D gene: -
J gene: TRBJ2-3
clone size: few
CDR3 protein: CASSLTGPDTQYF

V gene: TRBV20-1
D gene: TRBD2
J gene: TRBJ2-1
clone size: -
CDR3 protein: CSARRETSGGQTSYNEQFF

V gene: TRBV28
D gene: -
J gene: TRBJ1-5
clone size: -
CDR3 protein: CASRGVREGNQPQHF

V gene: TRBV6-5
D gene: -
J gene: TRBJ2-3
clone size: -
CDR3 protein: CASSYGGGGLDTQYF

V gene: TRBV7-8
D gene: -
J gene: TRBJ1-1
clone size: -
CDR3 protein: CAAGRGYDTEAFF

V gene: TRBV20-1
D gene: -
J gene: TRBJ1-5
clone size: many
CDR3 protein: CSARDLYEPYSNQPQHF

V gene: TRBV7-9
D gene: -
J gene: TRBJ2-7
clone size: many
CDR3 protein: CASSLGIGTYEQYF

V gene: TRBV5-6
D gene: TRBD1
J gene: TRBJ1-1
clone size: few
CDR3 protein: CASSARDRGNTEAFF

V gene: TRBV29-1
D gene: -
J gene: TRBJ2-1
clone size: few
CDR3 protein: CSVVVEGGEQFF

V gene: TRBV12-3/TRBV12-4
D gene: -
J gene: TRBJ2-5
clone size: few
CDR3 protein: CASVGGEGTQYF

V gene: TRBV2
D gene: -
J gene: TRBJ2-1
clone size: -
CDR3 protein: CASAGDEQFF

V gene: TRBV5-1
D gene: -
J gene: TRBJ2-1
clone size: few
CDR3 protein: CASRSREREYNEQFF

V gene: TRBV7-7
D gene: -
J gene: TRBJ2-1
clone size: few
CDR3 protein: CASSPRGGLNEQFF

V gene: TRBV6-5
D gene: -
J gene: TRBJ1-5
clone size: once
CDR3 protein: CASSRSGATNQPQHF

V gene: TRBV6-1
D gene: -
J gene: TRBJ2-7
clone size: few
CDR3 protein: CASSRGGRPYEQYF

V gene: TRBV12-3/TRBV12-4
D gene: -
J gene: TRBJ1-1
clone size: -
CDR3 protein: CASSLGVSLSPFF

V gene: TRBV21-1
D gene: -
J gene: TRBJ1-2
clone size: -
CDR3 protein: CASSRRENYGYTF

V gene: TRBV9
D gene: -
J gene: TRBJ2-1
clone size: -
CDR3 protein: CASSYLGRLGYNEQFF

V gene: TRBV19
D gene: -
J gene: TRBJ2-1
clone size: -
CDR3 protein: CASSVFQGTYNEQFF

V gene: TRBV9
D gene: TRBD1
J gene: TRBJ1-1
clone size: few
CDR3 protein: CASSVEETGGREAFF

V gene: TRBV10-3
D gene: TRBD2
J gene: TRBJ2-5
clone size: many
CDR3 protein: CAISVIGTSDQETQYF

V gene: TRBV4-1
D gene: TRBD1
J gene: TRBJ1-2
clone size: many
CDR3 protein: CASSQEFQTGNGYTF

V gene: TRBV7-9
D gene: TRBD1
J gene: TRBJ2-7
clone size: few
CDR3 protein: CASSPPSGQESYEQYF

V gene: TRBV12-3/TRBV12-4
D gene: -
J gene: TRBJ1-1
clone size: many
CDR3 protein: CASSYYRDTEAFF

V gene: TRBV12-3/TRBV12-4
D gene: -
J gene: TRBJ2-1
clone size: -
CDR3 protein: CASVLGASYNEQFF

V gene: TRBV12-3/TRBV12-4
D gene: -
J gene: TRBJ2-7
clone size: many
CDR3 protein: CASTNEGSYEQYF

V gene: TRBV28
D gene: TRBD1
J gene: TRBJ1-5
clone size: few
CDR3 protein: CASRSGQGVVSNQPQHF

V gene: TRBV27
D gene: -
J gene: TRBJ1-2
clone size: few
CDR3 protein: CASSLYSSTNYGYTF